Sequencing of this TCR beta chain was carried out in a study of CD8+CD57+ T cells in acquired aplastic anemia. Study-level findings and limits: Controls did not differ significantly from patients in CD8+ Simpson's diversity.

TCR beta VDJ and CDR3 profiles were obtained from a genomic DNA template. TCRdb analysed the reads with MiXCR anew, one entry per CDR3 protein. Of more than 150,000 distinct CDR3 sequences listed, about half are singletons. This clonotype showed up just a few times. The antigen is not known. The V gene's germline CDR1 is SGHTA and CDR2 FQGTGA. Trimming pared 4 bases from V and 7 bases from J, leaving 14 bases between. The length of the CDR3 is 14 residues. It was patients with CD8+CD57+ cell expansion by flow cytometry who were chosen for sequencing. Every patient presented with severe acquired aplastic anemia.

The receptor's source is a human donor with aplastic anemia. The source material was sorted CD4+, CD8+, or CD8+CD57+ T cells (not recorded which) from PBMCs. The chain carries TRBV7-3 and TRBJ2-1; D might be TRBD2 (7 bases). This CDR3 reads CASSYPGGRNEQFF. CDR3 coding DNA: TGTGCCAGCAGCTACCCGGGGGGCCGTAATGAGCAGTTCTTC.